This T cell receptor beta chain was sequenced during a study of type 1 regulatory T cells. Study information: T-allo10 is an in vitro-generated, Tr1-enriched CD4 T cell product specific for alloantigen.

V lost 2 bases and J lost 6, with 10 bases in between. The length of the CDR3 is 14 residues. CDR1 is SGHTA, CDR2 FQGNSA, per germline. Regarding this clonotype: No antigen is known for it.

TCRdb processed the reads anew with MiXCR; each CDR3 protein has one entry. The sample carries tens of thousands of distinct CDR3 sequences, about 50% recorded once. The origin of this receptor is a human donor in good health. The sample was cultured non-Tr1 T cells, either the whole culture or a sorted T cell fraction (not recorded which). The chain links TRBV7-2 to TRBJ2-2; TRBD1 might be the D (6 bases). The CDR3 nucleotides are TGTGCCAGCAGCTTAACAGGGCGGTCCGGGGAGCTGTTTTTT. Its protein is CASSLTGRSGELFF.